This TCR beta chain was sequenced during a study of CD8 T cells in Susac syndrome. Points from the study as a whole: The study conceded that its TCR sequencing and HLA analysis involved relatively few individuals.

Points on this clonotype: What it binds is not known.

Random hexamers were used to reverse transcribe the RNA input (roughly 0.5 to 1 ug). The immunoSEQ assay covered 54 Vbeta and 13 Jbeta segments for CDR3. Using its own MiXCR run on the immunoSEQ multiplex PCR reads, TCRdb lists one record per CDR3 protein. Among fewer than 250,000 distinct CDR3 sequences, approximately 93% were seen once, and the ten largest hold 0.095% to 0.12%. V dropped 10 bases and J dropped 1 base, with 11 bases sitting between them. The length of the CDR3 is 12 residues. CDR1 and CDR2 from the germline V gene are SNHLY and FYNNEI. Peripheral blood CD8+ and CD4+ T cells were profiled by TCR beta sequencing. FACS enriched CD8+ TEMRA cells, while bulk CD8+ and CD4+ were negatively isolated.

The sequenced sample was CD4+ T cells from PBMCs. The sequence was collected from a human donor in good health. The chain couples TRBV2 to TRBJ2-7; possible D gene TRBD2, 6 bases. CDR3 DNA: TGTGCCACCCTGGGGGGTTCCTACGAGCAGTACTTC. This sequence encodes CATLGGSYEQYF.